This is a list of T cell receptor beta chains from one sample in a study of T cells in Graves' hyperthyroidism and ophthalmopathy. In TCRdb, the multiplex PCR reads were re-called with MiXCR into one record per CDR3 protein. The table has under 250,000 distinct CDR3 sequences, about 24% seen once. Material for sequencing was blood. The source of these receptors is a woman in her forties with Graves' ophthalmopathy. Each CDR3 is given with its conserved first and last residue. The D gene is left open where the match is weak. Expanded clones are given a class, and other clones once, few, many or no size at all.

TGTGCCAGCAGCTTACGGGATCTCTATGGCTACACCTTC CASSLRDLYGYTF TRBJ1-2 many . TRBV7-9
TGCAGTGCTAAGACAGGGGGCGAATGGTTCGCCGAGCAGTACTTC CSAKTGGEWFAEQYF TRBJ2-7 . TRBD1 TRBV20-1
TGTGCCAGCAGCTTGGGGGGAGACACCATATATTTT CASSLGGDTIYF TRBJ1-3 many . TRBV5-5
TGTGCCAGCTCACCGAACTCGTGGAGGGGTGGCTACACCTTC CASSPNSWRGGYTF TRBJ1-2 many . TRBV18
TGTGCCAGCAGCTTAGGGAGCGGAGCGGGAGTTGAGACCCAGTACTTC CASSLGSGAGVETQYF TRBJ2-5 . TRBD2 TRBV7-3
TGCAGCGTTGAAGCATGGCCGGTCTACTATGGCTACACCTTC CSVEAWPVYYGYTF TRBJ1-2 many . TRBV29-1
TGTGCCAGCAGAGGAGCAGGGACAGGCCAAGAGACCCAGTACTTC CASRGAGTGQETQYF TRBJ2-5 . TRBD1 TRBV28
TGTGCCAGTAGTATAGAGAGAAACACCGGGGAGCTGTTTTTT CASSIERNTGELFF TRBJ2-2 many . TRBV19
TGTGCCAGCAGTGAATCCGCAGGCCTAAGGACTGAAGCTTTCTTT CASSESAGLRTEAFF TRBJ1-1 few . TRBV25-1
TGTGCCAGCAGCCCTCAGGGGTTCGGCAATCAGCCCCAGCATTTT CASSPQGFGNQPQHF TRBJ1-5 many . TRBV11-3
TGTGCCAGCAGTTTCGTTGGGAGCAATCAGCCCCAGCATTTT CASSFVGSNQPQHF TRBJ1-5 many . TRBV28
TGTGCCAGCAGTGTCTGGGACAGCCCCTCCGACGAGCAGTACTTC CASSVWDSPSDEQYF TRBJ2-7 many TRBD1 TRBV6-1
TGTGCCAGCAGCCGTCTGACTAGCGGAACCTACGAGCAGTACTTC CASSRLTSGTYEQYF TRBJ2-7 many TRBD2 TRBV13
TGTGCCAGCAGCGTCGGACAGCAAGAGACCCAGTACTTC CASSVGQQETQYF TRBJ2-5 many . TRBV9
TGTGCCAGCAGTTTTTTATGGACCCGCGCCAATCAGCCCCAGCATTTT CASSFLWTRANQPQHF TRBJ1-5 many . TRBV28
TGCGCCAGCAGCCAACGATGGGACAATGGGGCCTACGAGCAGTACTTC CASSQRWDNGAYEQYF TRBJ2-7 . . TRBV4-1
TGTGCCAGCTCACCACCGGGAGTTCCCGCCGGGGAGCTGTTTTTT CASSPPGVPAGELFF TRBJ2-2 few . TRBV18
TGTGCCAGCAGATCTAGCGCAGGCTCCTACGAGCAGTACTTC CASRSSAGSYEQYF TRBJ2-7 many . TRBV6-1
TGTGCCAGCAGCCGCAAGACAGTAATGAACACTGAAGCTTTCTTT CASSRKTVMNTEAFF TRBJ1-1 many . TRBV7-9
TGTGCCAGCATCGGACAGGAATACGAGCAGTACTTC CASIGQEYEQYF TRBJ2-7 . TRBD1 TRBV28
TGTGCCAGCTCACCGGTCGGGGGCACCGGCCAAGAGACCCAGTACTTC CASSPVGGTGQETQYF TRBJ2-5 . . TRBV18
TGTGCCAGCAGTCCGACTAGCGGGCCGAACACCGGGGAGCTGTTTTTT CASSPTSGPNTGELFF TRBJ2-2 many TRBD2 TRBV2
TGTGCCACCAGTCCCGGGACACTGACTGGGACCCAAGAGACCCAGTACTTC CATSPGTLTGTQETQYF TRBJ2-5 few . TRBV24-1
TGCAGTGCTAGGTCACAGGGGGCGAGCTACACCTTC CSARSQGASYTF TRBJ1-2 many TRBD1 TRBV20-1
TGTGCCAGCAGTGCCAACATCCTGGGACAGGGATACGAGCAGTACTTC CASSANILGQGYEQYF TRBJ2-7 many TRBD1 TRBV28
TGCGCCAGCAGTCCTTTACGCGAGGTCACTGAAGCTTTCTTT CASSPLREVTEAFF TRBJ1-1 . . TRBV5-1
TGTGCCAGCAGTTTATCAGTTAACTATGGCTACACCTTC CASSLSVNYGYTF TRBJ1-2 many . TRBV28
TGTGCCAGTAGTATCGACAGGGGGCAGACCCAGTACTTC CASSIDRGQTQYF TRBJ2-5 . TRBD1 TRBV12-3/TRBV12-4
TGCGCCAGCAGCTTAGGACAGGGGACTTTAGAGACCCAGTACTTC CASSLGQGTLETQYF TRBJ2-5 . TRBD1 TRBV5-1
TGCAGTGCTATACCTCCCCGGAACACTGAAGCTTTCTTT CSAIPPRNTEAFF TRBJ1-1 many . TRBV20-1
TGTGCCTGGAGTGTCCGAGGCAGGGATAATTCACCCCTCTACTTT CAWSVRGRDNSPLYF TRBJ1-6 . . TRBV30
TGTGCCAGCAGCCGGGATGGCTACACCTTC CASSRDGYTF TRBJ1-2 many . TRBV6-1
TGCAGCGTACCCGGGACCGTCTTGAACACTGAAGCTTTCTTT CSVPGTVLNTEAFF TRBJ1-1 . . TRBV29-1
TGTGCCAGCAGCGGACCCGACAGGCCCACTGAAGCTTTCTTT CASSGPDRPTEAFF TRBJ1-1 many . TRBV3-1
TGCGCCAGCAGCCAGTCCTTAGACTACGAGCAGTACTTC CASSQSLDYEQYF TRBJ2-7 . . TRBV4-1
TGTGCCAGCAGTCGTGGGACAGCTACGAACCGGGCCTACGAGCAGTACTTC CASSRGTATNRAYEQYF TRBJ2-7 . TRBD1 TRBV6-1
TGTGCCAGCTCATCGGACACCTTGAACACTGAAGCTTTCTTT CASSSDTLNTEAFF TRBJ1-1 . . TRBV18
TGTGCCACCAGTGCCGGGGGACCACATAACTATGGCTACACCTTC CATSAGGPHNYGYTF TRBJ1-2 many . TRBV24-1
TGCAGTGCATCGACTAGCGGGGATTTTGGAGAGACCCAGTACTTC CSASTSGDFGETQYF TRBJ2-5 . TRBD2 TRBV20-1
TGTGCCAGCAGCCAAGACAGGGGGAGTCGTTACGAGCAGTACTTC CASSQDRGSRYEQYF TRBJ2-7 few TRBD1 TRBV11-2
TGTGCCAGTAGTATCTGGACAGGGGAAGATCAGCCCCAGCATTTT CASSIWTGEDQPQHF TRBJ1-5 many TRBD1 TRBV19
TGTGCCAGCGTTCGGAGCCGTACCTACGAGCAGTACTTC CASVRSRTYEQYF TRBJ2-7 many . TRBV6-2/TRBV6-3
TGTGCCAGCACGGTAGGGTGGGAGACCCAGTACTTC CASTVGWETQYF TRBJ2-5 many . TRBV12-3/TRBV12-4
TGTGCCAGCAGTTACACCCTCCGACAAGGAAACACCATATATTTT CASSYTLRQGNTIYF TRBJ1-3 . . TRBV6-2/TRBV6-3
TGTGCCACCAGTGGAGGGGCGGCTGGAAACACCATATATTTT CATSGGAAGNTIYF TRBJ1-3 . . TRBV24-1
TGTGCCAGCAGCCAAGATGAAGGCTTTCGGGGACTAGCCGACGAGCAGTACTTC CASSQDEGFRGLADEQYF TRBJ2-7 . TRBD2 TRBV3-1
TGTGCCAGCAGCCGACAGAGCTCCTATAATTCACCCCTCCACTTT CASSRQSSYNSPLHF TRBJ1-6 many . TRBV2
TGTGCCAGCACCACATCAGGACGGAGCAATCAGCCCCAGCATTTT CASTTSGRSNQPQHF TRBJ1-5 many . TRBV12-3/TRBV12-4
TGTGCCAGCAGTGACGGGACAGGGGGCGCGAAAGATCAGCCCCAGCATTTT CASSDGTGGAKDQPQHF TRBJ1-5 . TRBD1 TRBV6-4
TGTGCCAGCAGCCATAGGTCGGGGAGGGGGCCATACGAGCAGTACTTC CASSHRSGRGPYEQYF TRBJ2-7 many . TRBV14
TGCAGTGCAGGACAGGGTGGGAATCAGCCCCAGCATTTT CSAGQGGNQPQHF TRBJ1-5 many TRBD1 TRBV20-1
TGTGCCAGCAGTTTCGACAGCTACTATGGCTACACCTTC CASSFDSYYGYTF TRBJ1-2 . . TRBV12-3/TRBV12-4
TGCGCCAGCAGCCAACCGACAGGGAATAGCAATCAGCCCCAGCATTTT CASSQPTGNSNQPQHF TRBJ1-5 many TRBD1 TRBV4-1